The clone carrying this T cell receptor beta chain was observed a handful of times. Its target is not known. The data belong to a study of vaccination effects on CD4 cells after COVID-19. The study's findings and limits: Clones from infection and from vaccination both contracted markedly late after vaccination.

Cultured cells yielded isolated CD4+ T cells after less than 11 days. Each participant was administered two doses of either the BNT162b2 or the mRNA-1273 vaccine. Days 3 and 7 were when half the medium was replaced with IL-2 medium. This table comes from immunoSEQ multiplex PCR, and its TCRdb copy is limited to in-frame clones, with some not included. The repertoire holds about 73,000 clones, with over 65% as singletons. V was cut by 4 bases and J by 9 bases, with 10 bases left in between. This CDR3 comprises 13 residues. Germline V lookup: CDR1 SEHNR, CDR2 FQNEAQ (reference sequence). Sample: CD4+ T cells from PBMCs cultured without peptide, taken after COVID-19 vaccination. This chain joins TRBV7-9 and TRBJ1-6; D is ambiguous. The clonotype was recovered from a human donor who received a COVID-19 vaccine. The CDR3 DNA sequence: TGTGCCAGCAGCTCAGACTGGGGTTCACCCCTCCACTTT. Residues: CASSSDWGSPLHF.